The source of this TCR beta chain is a study of response to subunit inactivated influenza vaccine (dated by TCRdb to 2016 to 2019). As for the study more broadly: The study used deep quantitative T cell receptor repertoire profiling to track responses to a trivalent subunit inactivated influenza vaccine.

V is cut by 2 bases and J by 0 bases, and the space between the germline ends is 10 bases. The CDR3 goes from the cysteine to the phenylalanine over 15 residues. The sequence is cut down to CDR3 DNA, 45 bases in frame from base 1. Via the germline V gene (reference sequence), CDR1 is SGHKS and CDR2 YYEKEE. The investigation overall reported the following: According to the authors, only a limited number of new T cells may be recruited by each seasonal influenza vaccination.

Remarks on this clonotype: The target of this receptor is not known. The sample holds no much larger clone one base away, and base qualities are not on file.

The library was generated by RT-PCR. The data were produced on an Illumina HiSeq 2500. TCRdb reran the public reads through fastp at Q25 and MiXCR, keeping productive beta chains. A single entry per CDR3 protein holds the most common genes and DNA from its merged rows. For this sample the table gives 590,000 or so distinct CDR3 sequences, of which 14% were detected only once. 7.5% to 9% of the sample rests with the top ten. The input for sequencing was PBMCs from blood, taken 14 days before vaccination. The chain is made from TRBV5-5 and TRBJ2-3; no D gene is confidently identified. The source is a man in his forties or fifties who received an inactivated influenza vaccine. Donor details come from another sample of the same person, matched by shared clones. The sequenced DNA is TGTGCCAGCAGCTTCGAGATGCCTAGCACAGATACGCAGTATTTT. Its coded protein is CASSFEMPSTDTQYF.